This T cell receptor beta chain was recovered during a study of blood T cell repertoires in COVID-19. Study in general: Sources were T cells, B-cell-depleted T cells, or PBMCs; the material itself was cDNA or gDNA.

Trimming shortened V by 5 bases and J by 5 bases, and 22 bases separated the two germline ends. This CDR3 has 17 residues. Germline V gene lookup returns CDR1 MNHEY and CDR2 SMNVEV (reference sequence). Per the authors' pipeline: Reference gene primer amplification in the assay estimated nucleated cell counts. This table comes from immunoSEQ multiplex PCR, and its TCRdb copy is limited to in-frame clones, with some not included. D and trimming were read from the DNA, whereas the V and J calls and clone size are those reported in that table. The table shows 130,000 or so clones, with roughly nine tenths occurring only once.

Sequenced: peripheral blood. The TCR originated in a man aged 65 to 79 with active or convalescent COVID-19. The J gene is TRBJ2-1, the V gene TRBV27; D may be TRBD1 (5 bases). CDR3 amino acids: CASSPSLGRLVDNEQFF. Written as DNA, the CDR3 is TGTGCCAGCAGTCCGAGCCTGGGGCGCCTTGTAGACAATGAGCAGTTCTTC.